Listed below are T cell receptor beta chains from one sample, sequenced in a study of blood T cells in healthy people across ages. MiXCR was run by TCRdb on the 5' RACE reads, yielding one entry per CDR3 protein. The sample consists of roughly 1.9 million distinct CDR3 sequences, about two fifths of them appearing once. The sample taken for sequencing was blood. The receptor set was obtained from a human donor in good health. Both conserved end residues are part of each CDR3. Fields, in order: clone size, D gene, V gene, CDR3 length, J gene, CDR3 protein, CDR3 DNA. The D gene is left open where the match is weak. Rows give clone size only sometimes, using once, few, many, or a class for an expanded clone.

abundance: few; d_gene: .; v_gene: TRBV5-1; len: 17; j_gene: TRBJ2-6; CDR3aa: CASSLRTTNSGANVLTF; CDR3nt: TGCGCCAGCAGCTTAAGAACTACCAACTCTGGGGCCAACGTCCTGACTTTC
abundance: .; d_gene: .; v_gene: TRBV6-5; len: 17; j_gene: TRBJ2-1; CDR3aa: CASSYSSLASTNNEQFF; CDR3nt: TGTGCCAGCAGTTACTCGAGTCTAGCCAGTACCAACAATGAGCAGTTCTTC
abundance: .; d_gene: .; v_gene: TRBV29-1; len: 14; j_gene: TRBJ2-3; CDR3aa: CSSRTGEGTDTQYF; CDR3nt: TGCAGCTCCAGAACGGGAGAGGGGACAGATACGCAGTATTTT
abundance: .; d_gene: .; v_gene: TRBV18; len: 13; j_gene: TRBJ1-2; CDR3aa: CASSPAQRGGYTF; CDR3nt: TGTGCCAGCTCACCAGCTCAGAGGGGTGGCTACACCTTC
abundance: few; d_gene: .; v_gene: TRBV28; len: 14; j_gene: TRBJ1-6; CDR3aa: CASRPRPIVWSLHF; CDR3nt: TGTGCCAGCAGGCCCCGCCCTATAGTTTGGTCCCTCCACTTT
abundance: few; d_gene: .; v_gene: TRBV10-2; len: 17; j_gene: TRBJ2-1; CDR3aa: CASSETPGEGLPNEQFF; CDR3nt: TGCGCCAGCAGTGAGACGCCGGGGGAAGGTCTTCCCAATGAGCAGTTCTTC
abundance: .; d_gene: .; v_gene: TRBV27; len: 14; j_gene: TRBJ2-1; CDR3aa: CASSLIAPYNEQFF; CDR3nt: TGTGCCAGCAGTTTAATAGCCCCCTACAATGAGCAGTTCTTC
abundance: .; d_gene: .; v_gene: TRBV6-2/TRBV6-3; len: 14; j_gene: TRBJ1-1; CDR3aa: CASSPGPRGAEAFF; CDR3nt: TGTGCCAGCAGTCCGGGACCCAGGGGAGCTGAAGCTTTCTTT
abundance: .; d_gene: .; v_gene: TRBV7-9; len: 16; j_gene: TRBJ2-1; CDR3aa: CASSSRGGGSHNEQFF; CDR3nt: TGTGCCAGCAGCTCCCGGGGAGGGGGTAGTCACAATGAGCAGTTCTTC
abundance: .; d_gene: TRBD1; v_gene: TRBV6-5; len: 14; j_gene: TRBJ1-2; CDR3aa: CASRGQGPGGGYTF; CDR3nt: TGTGCCAGCAGGGGACAGGGTCCAGGGGGTGGCTACACCTTC
abundance: .; d_gene: TRBD2; v_gene: TRBV29-1; len: 15; j_gene: TRBJ2-7; CDR3aa: CSVDDGKRGGYEQYF; CDR3nt: TGCAGCGTCGACGACGGAAAGCGGGGGGGCTACGAGCAGTACTTC
abundance: .; d_gene: TRBD1; v_gene: TRBV7-6; len: 14; j_gene: TRBJ2-5; CDR3aa: CASSQGQGVETQYF; CDR3nt: TGTGCCAGCAGCCAGGGACAGGGGGTTGAGACCCAGTACTTC
abundance: .; d_gene: .; v_gene: TRBV14; len: 13; j_gene: TRBJ1-2; CDR3aa: CASTTTEDYGYTF; CDR3nt: TGTGCCAGCACCACGACAGAAGACTATGGCTACACCTTC
abundance: .; d_gene: .; v_gene: TRBV3-1; len: 15; j_gene: TRBJ2-1; CDR3aa: CASSQDGATYNEQFF; CDR3nt: TGTGCCAGCAGCCAAGACGGGGCCACCTACAATGAGCAGTTCTTC
abundance: few; d_gene: .; v_gene: TRBV5-1; len: 15; j_gene: TRBJ1-2; CDR3aa: CASSLFGSGAYGYTF; CDR3nt: TGCGCCAGCAGCTTGTTTGGGTCAGGGGCCTATGGCTACACCTTC
abundance: .; d_gene: .; v_gene: TRBV12-3/TRBV12-4; len: 15; j_gene: TRBJ1-2; CDR3aa: CASSLILTDSYGYTF; CDR3nt: TGTGCCAGCAGTTTAATACTAACTGATTCCTATGGCTACACCTTC
abundance: .; d_gene: .; v_gene: TRBV9; len: 14; j_gene: TRBJ1-4; CDR3aa: CASSVDATNEKLFF; CDR3nt: TGTGCCAGCAGCGTAGATGCAACTAATGAAAAACTGTTTTTT
abundance: .; d_gene: TRBD2; v_gene: TRBV6-6; len: 17; j_gene: TRBJ2-4; CDR3aa: CASSPIGTSGHKNIQYF; CDR3nt: TGTGCCAGCAGTCCAATAGGGACTAGCGGGCATAAAAACATTCAGTACTTC
abundance: once; d_gene: .; v_gene: TRBV4-3; len: 15; j_gene: TRBJ2-7; CDR3aa: CASSQAAQAVYEQYF; CDR3nt: TGCGCCAGCAGCCAAGCGGCACAGGCTGTCTACGAGCAGTACTTC
abundance: .; d_gene: .; v_gene: TRBV5-5; len: 14; j_gene: TRBJ2-7; CDR3aa: CASSLTGETYEQYF; CDR3nt: TGTGCCAGCAGCTTAACGGGCGAGACCTACGAGCAGTACTTC
abundance: .; d_gene: .; v_gene: TRBV12-3/TRBV12-4; len: 15; j_gene: TRBJ2-3; CDR3aa: CASRKGQPRTDTQYF; CDR3nt: TGTGCCAGCAGGAAAGGACAGCCTCGCACAGATACGCAGTATTTT
abundance: few; d_gene: .; v_gene: TRBV7-2; len: 14; j_gene: TRBJ1-2; CDR3aa: CASSLPVPHYGYTF; CDR3nt: TGTGCCAGCAGCTTACCGGTCCCCCACTATGGCTACACCTTC
abundance: .; d_gene: .; v_gene: TRBV9; len: 14; j_gene: TRBJ1-1; CDR3aa: CASSYQRVNTEAFF; CDR3nt: TGTGCCAGCAGCTACCAGAGGGTGAACACTGAAGCTTTCTTT
abundance: many; d_gene: .; v_gene: TRBV7-2; len: 14; j_gene: TRBJ2-3; CDR3aa: CASSSTRGADTQYF; CDR3nt: TGTGCCAGCAGCTCTACGAGGGGGGCAGATACGCAGTATTTT
abundance: .; d_gene: TRBD1; v_gene: TRBV7-3; len: 15; j_gene: TRBJ2-1; CDR3aa: CASSQEGQGGGEQFF; CDR3nt: TGTGCCAGCAGCCAAGAAGGACAGGGAGGAGGTGAGCAGTTCTTC
abundance: few; d_gene: .; v_gene: TRBV20-1; len: 14; j_gene: TRBJ2-1; CDR3aa: CSASLPATYNEQFF; CDR3nt: TGCAGTGCTTCTCTCCCAGCCACATACAATGAGCAGTTCTTC
abundance: .; d_gene: .; v_gene: TRBV7-2; len: 16; j_gene: TRBJ2-3; CDR3aa: CASSLAPTPRGDTQYF; CDR3nt: TGTGCTAGCAGCCTGGCCCCGACACCCCGCGGGGATACGCAGTATTTT
abundance: .; d_gene: TRBD1; v_gene: TRBV3-1; len: 14; j_gene: TRBJ1-1; CDR3aa: CASSQPGQGTEAFF; CDR3nt: TGTGCTAGCAGCCAACCGGGACAGGGCACTGAAGCTTTCTTT
abundance: .; d_gene: .; v_gene: TRBV12-3/TRBV12-4; len: 14; j_gene: TRBJ2-2; CDR3aa: CASSIYRATGELFF; CDR3nt: TGTGCCAGCTCCATTTACAGGGCCACCGGGGAGCTGTTTTTT